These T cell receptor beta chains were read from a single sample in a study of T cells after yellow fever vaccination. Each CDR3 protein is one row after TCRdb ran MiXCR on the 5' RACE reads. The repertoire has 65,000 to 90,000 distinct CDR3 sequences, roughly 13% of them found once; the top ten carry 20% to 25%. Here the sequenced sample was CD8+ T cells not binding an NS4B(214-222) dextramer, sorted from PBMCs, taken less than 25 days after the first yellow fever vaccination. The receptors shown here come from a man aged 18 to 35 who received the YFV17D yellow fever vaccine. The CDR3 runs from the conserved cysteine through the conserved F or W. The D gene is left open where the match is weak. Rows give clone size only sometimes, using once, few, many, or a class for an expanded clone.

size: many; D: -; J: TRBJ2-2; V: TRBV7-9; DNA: TGTGCCAGCACCGAAAGGGGCAGCCTAGACAACACCGGGGAGCTGTTTTTT; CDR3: CASTERGSLDNTGELFF
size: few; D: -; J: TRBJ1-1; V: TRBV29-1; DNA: TGCAGCGTTGAAGAATATGGGGATCTGAACACTGAAGCTTTCTTT; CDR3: CSVEEYGDLNTEAFF
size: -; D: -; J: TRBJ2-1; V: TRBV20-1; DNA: TGCAGTGCGGAGAGCTCCTACAATGAGCAGTTCTTC; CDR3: CSAESSYNEQFF
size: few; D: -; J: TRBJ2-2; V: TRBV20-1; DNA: TGCAGTGCTAGAGCAGCCGACACCGGGGAGCTGTTTTTT; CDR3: CSARAADTGELFF
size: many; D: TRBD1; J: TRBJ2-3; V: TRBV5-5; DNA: TGTGCCAGCAGACCCGGGACAGGGATTACTGATACGCAGTATTTT; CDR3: CASRPGTGITDTQYF
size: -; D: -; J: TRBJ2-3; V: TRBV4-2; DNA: TGTGCCAGCAGCCCGGGACTTCTCACAGATACGCAGTATTTT; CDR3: CASSPGLLTDTQYF
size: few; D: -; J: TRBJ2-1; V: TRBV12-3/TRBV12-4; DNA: TGTGCCAGCAGTAAGGGTGAGCAGTTCTTC; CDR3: CASSKGEQFF
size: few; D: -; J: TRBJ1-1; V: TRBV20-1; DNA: TGCAGTGCTAGAGGGAGGAGGCTCGGTGATGGAGAGGAAGCTTTCTTT; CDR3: CSARGRRLGDGEEAFF
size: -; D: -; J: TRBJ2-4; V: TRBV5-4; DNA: TGTGCCAGCAGCGACTGGGGGGGCGAGAACATTCAGTACTTC; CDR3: CASSDWGGENIQYF
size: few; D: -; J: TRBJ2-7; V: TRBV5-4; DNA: TGTGCCAGCAGCCTATCACAGGGAAAGAGGTCCTACGAGCAGTACTTC; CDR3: CASSLSQGKRSYEQYF
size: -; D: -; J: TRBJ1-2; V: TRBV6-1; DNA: TGTGCCAGCAGTGAAGCTATTTGGGTCCCCTATGGCTACACCTTC; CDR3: CASSEAIWVPYGYTF
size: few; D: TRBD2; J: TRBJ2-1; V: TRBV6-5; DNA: TGTGCCAGCAGTTACCTAGGGACTAGCGGGATCTCCTACAATGAGCAGTTCTTC; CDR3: CASSYLGTSGISYNEQFF
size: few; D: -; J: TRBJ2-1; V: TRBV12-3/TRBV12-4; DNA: TGTGCCAGCAGCCCATCCCGGGGCCTCTCCTACAATGAGCAGTTCTTC; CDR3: CASSPSRGLSYNEQFF
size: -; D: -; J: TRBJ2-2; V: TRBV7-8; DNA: TGTGCCAGCAGACTGGTTGACGGGAGCACCGGGGAGCTGTTTTTT; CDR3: CASRLVDGSTGELFF
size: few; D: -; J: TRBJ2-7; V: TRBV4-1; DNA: TGCGCCAGCAGCCAAGTTCGGGATTTAGCCTACGAGCAGTACTTC; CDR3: CASSQVRDLAYEQYF
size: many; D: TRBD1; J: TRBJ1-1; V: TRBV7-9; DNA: TGTGCCAGCAGCCCCGTACGGGACAGGGCAACTGAAGCTTTCTTT; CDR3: CASSPVRDRATEAFF
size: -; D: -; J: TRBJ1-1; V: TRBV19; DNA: TGTGCCAGTAGTATGGATAGCTGGAACACTGAAGCTTTCTTT; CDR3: CASSMDSWNTEAFF
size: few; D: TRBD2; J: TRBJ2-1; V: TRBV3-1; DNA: TGTGCCAGCAGCCCTAGCGGGGGGCCCCAAAATGAGCAGTTCTTC; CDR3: CASSPSGGPQNEQFF
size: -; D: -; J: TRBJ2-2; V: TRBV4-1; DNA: TGCGCCAGCAGCCAAGGGGTCACCGGGGAGCTGTTTTTT; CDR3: CASSQGVTGELFF
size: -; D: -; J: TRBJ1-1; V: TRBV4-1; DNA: TGCGCCAGCAGCCCGCCAGGGACGGACACTGAAGCTTTCTTT; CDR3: CASSPPGTDTEAFF
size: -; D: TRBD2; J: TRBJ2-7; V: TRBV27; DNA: TGTGCCAGCAGTGGGCCCAGCGGGGGGTCCTACGAGCAGTACTTC; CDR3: CASSGPSGGSYEQYF
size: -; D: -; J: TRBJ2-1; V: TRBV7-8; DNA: TGTGCCAGCAGACCTACAGCGACTAGTCTCATCAATGAGCAGTTCTTC; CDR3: CASRPTATSLINEQFF
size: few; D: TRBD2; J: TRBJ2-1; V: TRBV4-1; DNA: TGCGCCAGCAGCCAAGAGGAGCGGGGGATCCACAATGAGCAGTTCTTC; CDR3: CASSQEERGIHNEQFF
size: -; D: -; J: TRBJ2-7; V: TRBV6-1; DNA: TGTGCCAGCAGTGAGGACAACTCCTACGAGCAGTACTTC; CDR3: CASSEDNSYEQYF
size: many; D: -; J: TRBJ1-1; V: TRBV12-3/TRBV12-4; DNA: TGTGCCAGCAGTTTAGAAGGACACCAGAACACTGAAGCTTTCTTT; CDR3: CASSLEGHQNTEAFF
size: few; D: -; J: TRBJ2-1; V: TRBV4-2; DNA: TGTGCCAGCAGCCAAGTGGTGAGGACTTATAGCGATGAGCAGTTCTTC; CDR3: CASSQVVRTYSDEQFF
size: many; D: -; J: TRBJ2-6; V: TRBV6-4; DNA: TGTGCCAGCAGTGAGACACCCGGCGCTGGGGCCAACGTCCTGACTTTC; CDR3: CASSETPGAGANVLTF
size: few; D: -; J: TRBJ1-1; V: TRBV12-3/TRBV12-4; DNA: TGTGCCAGCACGGGGGGGGCGTTGGACACTGAAGCTTTCTTT; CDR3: CASTGGALDTEAFF
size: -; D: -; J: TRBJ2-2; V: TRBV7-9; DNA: TGTGCCAGCAGCTTAGCTTCCAGGGGACCCGGGGAGCTGTTTTTT; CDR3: CASSLASRGPGELFF
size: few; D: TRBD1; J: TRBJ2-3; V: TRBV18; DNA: TGTGCCAGCTCATCTCCGGGACAGTTCACAGATACGCAGTATTTT; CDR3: CASSSPGQFTDTQYF
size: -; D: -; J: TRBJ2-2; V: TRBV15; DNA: TGTGCCACCAGCACGACACCGAACACCGGGGAGCTGTTTTTT; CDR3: CATSTTPNTGELFF
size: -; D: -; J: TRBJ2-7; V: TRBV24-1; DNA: TGTGCCACCAGTGATCCTCTGGACCGCTTTCCCCTCTACGAGCAGTACTTC; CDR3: CATSDPLDRFPLYEQYF
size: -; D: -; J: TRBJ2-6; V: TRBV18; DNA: TGTGCCAGCTCACCGGGGCCCCACTCTGGGGCCAACGTCCTGACTTTC; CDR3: CASSPGPHSGANVLTF
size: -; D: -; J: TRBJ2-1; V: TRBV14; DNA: TGTGCCAGCAGCCAGGGGGCTAAGAACAATGAGCAGTTCTTC; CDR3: CASSQGAKNNEQFF
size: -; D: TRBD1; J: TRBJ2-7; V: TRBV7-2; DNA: TGTGCCAGCAGCTTCGCCAGGGGGCTCTACGAGCAGTACTTC; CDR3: CASSFARGLYEQYF
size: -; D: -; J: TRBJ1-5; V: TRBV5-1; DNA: TGCGCCAGCAGCAGCGGGGTGAGCAATCAGCCCCAGCATTTT; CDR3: CASSSGVSNQPQHF
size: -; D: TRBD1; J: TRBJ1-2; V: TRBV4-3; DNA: TGCGCCAGCAGCTCTCGACAGGGGGACGATGGCTACACCTTC; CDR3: CASSSRQGDDGYTF
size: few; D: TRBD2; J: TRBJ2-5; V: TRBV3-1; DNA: TGTGCCAGCAGCCACCGACTAGCGGGGGGGCTCACCCAGTACTTC; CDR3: CASSHRLAGGLTQYF
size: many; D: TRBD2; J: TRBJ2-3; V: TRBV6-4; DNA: TGTGCCAGCAGTGAGCGGGGGGGCACAGATACGCAGTATTTT; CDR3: CASSERGGTDTQYF
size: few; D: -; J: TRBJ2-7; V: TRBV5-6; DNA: TGTGCCAGCAGCTTGGCCGGGCGGGAGCAGTACTTC; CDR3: CASSLAGREQYF
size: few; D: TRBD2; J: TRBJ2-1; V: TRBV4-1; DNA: TGCGCCAGTACCCTCAGCGGGGGGTACAATGAGCAGTTCTTC; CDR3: CASTLSGGYNEQFF
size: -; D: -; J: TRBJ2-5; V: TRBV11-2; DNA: TGTGCCAGCAGCGTCCACCCACAGGGTGGTCGTGAGACCCAGTACTTC; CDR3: CASSVHPQGGRETQYF
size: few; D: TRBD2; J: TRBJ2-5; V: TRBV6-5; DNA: TGTGCCAGCAGTTACTCACTGAGCGGGGGGCGTCAAGAGACCCAGTACTTC; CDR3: CASSYSLSGGRQETQYF
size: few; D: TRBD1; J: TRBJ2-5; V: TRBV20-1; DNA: TGCAGTGCTAGAGGGTGGACAGGGGGCGAGACCCAGTACTTC; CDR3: CSARGWTGGETQYF
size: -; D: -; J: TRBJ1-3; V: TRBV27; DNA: TGTGCCAGCAGTTTATCATGGGGATCTGGAAACACCATATATTTT; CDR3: CASSLSWGSGNTIYF
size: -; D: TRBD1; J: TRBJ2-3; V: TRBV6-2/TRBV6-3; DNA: TGTGCCAGCAGTTACTCTCTCGGGACAGAGACAGATACGCAGTATTTT; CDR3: CASSYSLGTETDTQYF
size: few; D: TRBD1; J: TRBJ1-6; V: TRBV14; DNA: TGTGCCAGCAGCCATCCCAGCAGGGGGCTTTCGCATTCACCCCTCCACTTT; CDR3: CASSHPSRGLSHSPLHF
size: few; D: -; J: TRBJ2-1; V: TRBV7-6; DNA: TGTGCCAGCAGCTTGTCCGGGCCGAGGTACAATGAGCAGTTCTTC; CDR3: CASSLSGPRYNEQFF
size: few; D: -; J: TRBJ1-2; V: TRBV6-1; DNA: TGTGCCAGCAGTCCACAGGGTTCCGCATATTATGGCTACACCTTC; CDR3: CASSPQGSAYYGYTF
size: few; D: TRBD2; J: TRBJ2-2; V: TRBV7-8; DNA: TGTGCCAGCAGCTTCATTCCTAGCGGGGGGGCCACCGGGGAGCTGTTTTTT; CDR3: CASSFIPSGGATGELFF
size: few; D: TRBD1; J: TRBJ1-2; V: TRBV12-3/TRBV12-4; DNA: TGTGCCAGCAGCCGCGGGACAGACTATGGCTACACCTTC; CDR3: CASSRGTDYGYTF
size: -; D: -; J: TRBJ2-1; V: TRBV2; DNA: TGTGCCAGCAGTGAATGGCATGAGCAGTTCTTC; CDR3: CASSEWHEQFF
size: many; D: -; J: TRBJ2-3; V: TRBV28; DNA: TGTGCCAGCAGCCCGGAGGGGACTCAATGCACAGATACGCAGTATTTT; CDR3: CASSPEGTQCTDTQYF
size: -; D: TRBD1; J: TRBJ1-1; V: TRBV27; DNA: TGTGCCAGCAGCCCACGGACGGGACAGGGTCACACTGAAGCTTTCTTT; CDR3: CASSPRTGQGHTEAFF